The 30 T cell receptor beta chains reported below all come from one sample, sequenced in a study of response to subunit inactivated influenza vaccine. One entry per CDR3 protein results from TCRdb running MiXCR on the RT-PCR reads. The sample contains more than 600,000 distinct CDR3 sequences, about a fifth of which appear only once. The sequences come from PBMCs from blood, collected 5 days after vaccination. The origin of the receptors is a man in his forties or fifties who received an inactivated influenza vaccine.

This clonotype was found many times. The rearrangement links TRBV12-3 or TRBV12-4 to TRBJ2-7; D call uncertain. The CDR3 loop spans 14 amino acids. V shed 4 bases and J shed 3 bases, with 13 bases lying between them. The CDR3 is CASSWSDSDYEQYF. The CDR3 coding sequence is TGTGCCAGCAGTTGGAGCGACTCCGACTACGAGCAGTACTTC.

This clonotype has more than one count but fewer than ten. The chain carries TRBV20-1 and TRBJ2-7, with TRBD2 matching 8 bases. Trimming cost V 5 bases and J 3 bases; bases outside gene matches: 3. This CDR3 spans 12 amino acids. Germline CDR1 DFQATT, CDR2 SNEGSKA (reference sequence). This CDR3 reads CSASRGVYEQYF. CDR3 in DNA: TGCAGTGCTTCGCGGGGGGTCTACGAGCAGTACTTC.

The chain links TRBV7-9 to TRBJ2-1; maybe TRBD1 (6 bases). The germline V gene encodes CDR1 SEHNR and CDR2 FQNEAQ (reference sequence). V was cut by 4 bases and J by 7 bases, with 11 bases left in between. The CDR3 covers 13 residues. The CDR3 coding sequence is TGTGCCAGCAGCTGGGGGCTTGGGAATGAGCAGTTCTTC. Amino acids: CASSWGLGNEQFF.

The CDR3 here is CSVERLAGERGSEAYEQYF. In nucleotides, the CDR3 is TGCAGCGTAGAGCGGCTAGCGGGAGAAAGAGGGAGTGAGGCCTACGAGCAGTACTTC. The V call is TRBV29-1, the J call TRBJ2-7; the match to TRBD2 covers 10 bases. This CDR3 contains 19 residues. The V segment lost 6 bases and the J segment 2 bases; nucleotides outside the gene matches: 22. Germline V gives CDR1 SQVTM, CDR2 ANQGSEA.

This clonotype has more than one count but fewer than ten. The chain joins TRBV20-1 to TRBJ2-5; 10 positions agree with TRBD2. Germline V gene data show CDR1 as DFQATT and CDR2 as SNEGSKA (reference sequence). This CDR3 spans 14 amino acids. Germline trimming cut 1 base from V and 4 bases from J; bases unmatched to any gene: 3. DNA for the CDR3: TGCAGTGCTAGAGTACCTAGCGGGGGAGAGACCCAGTACTTC. This gives the protein CSARVPSGGETQYF.

A few counts support this clonotype. The genes are TRBV7-2 and TRBJ1-2; D might be TRBD1 (5 bases). Trimming pared 1 base from V and 5 bases from J, leaving 11 bases between. This CDR3 comprises 14 residues. The germline V gene has CDR1 SGHTA and CDR2 FQGNSA. The chain's CDR3 is CASSLEGRGYGYTF. DNA of the CDR3: TGTGCCAGCAGCTTAGAGGGGCGCGGGTATGGCTACACCTTC.

This rearrangement joins TRBV19 to TRBJ2-1; 10 positions match TRBD1. The CDR3 is 16 amino acids. In germline, CDR1 is LNHDA, CDR2 SQIVND (reference sequence). The junction had 9 bases not matched to a gene; V was cut back by 2 bases and J by 8 bases. In DNA, the CDR3 is TGTGCCAGTAGTATAATCGGACAGGGGGTTGTCGATGAGCAGTTCTTC. The encoded protein is CASSIIGQGVVDEQFF.

This clonotype was detected a few times. CDR3 DNA sequence: TGTGCCAGCAGCGCCCGAAGCCACCTAGACACAGATACGCAGTATTTT. It specifies CASSARSHLDTDTQYF. This chain uses TRBV4-2 with TRBJ2-3; D not resolved. CDR1 and CDR2 (germline): LGHNA, YNFKEQ. The germline V and J ends were trimmed by 5 bases and 2 bases, with 17 bases remaining between them. This CDR3 has 16 residues.

This clonotype came up a few times. The rearrangement joins TRBV7-8 to TRBJ2-7; D is possibly TRBD1 (5 bases). The germline V gene has CDR1 SGHVS and CDR2 FQNEAQ. The CDR3 contains 14 residues. Trimming pared 0 bases from V and 2 bases from J, leaving 8 bases between. The CDR3 protein is CASSLASQAYEQYF. The CDR3 DNA reads as TGTGCCAGCAGCTTAGCGTCACAGGCCTACGAGCAGTACTTC.

V and J are TRBV12-3 or TRBV12-4 and TRBJ1-2; TRBD1 might be the D (6 bases). V lost 5 bases, J lost 4 bases, and 23 bases lay in between. The CDR3 has 17 residues. CDR3 in amino acids: CASSLRQSGALSYGYTF. In DNA, the CDR3 is TGTGCCAGCAGTCTAAGGCAATCAGGGGCGCTTAGCTATGGCTACACCTTC.

V and J are TRBV15 and TRBJ2-3; TRBD2 matches 9 bases. Germline V gene sequence: CDR1 LNHNV, CDR2 YYDKDF (reference sequence). V lost 3 bases to trimming and J lost 0 bases; unmatched junction nucleotides: 7. The CDR3 is 17 amino acids. The CDR3 sequence: CATSSLLAGTSTDTQYF. Here the CDR3 DNA reads TGTGCCACCAGCAGCCTCCTAGCGGGAACTAGCACAGATACGCAGTATTTT.

This clonotype was recorded a few times. This chain uses TRBV4-1 with TRBJ2-7; D may be TRBD1 or TRBD2 (5 bases each). The CDR3 runs to 13 residues. V lost 3 bases and J lost 4, with 10 bases in between. CDR1 is MGHRA, CDR2 YSYEKL, per germline. CDR3: CASSQGDAYEQYF. As DNA, the CDR3 is TGCGCCAGCAGCCAGGGGGACGCTTACGAGCAGTACTTC.

The sample holds a few counts of this clonotype. The chain couples TRBV14 to TRBJ2-3; 9 nucleotides line up with TRBD2. CDR3 length: 16 residues. V shed 3 bases, J shed 4 bases, and the junction held 8 bases outside the gene matches. CDR1 SGHDN and CDR2 FVKESK come from the germline V gene. The CDR3 coding sequence is TGTGCCAGCAGCCACTTAGCGGGGGATAGCGCAGATACGCAGTATTTT. Amino acids: CASSHLAGDSADTQYF.

This clonotype was found once. This chain links TRBV11-3 with TRBJ2-1, with D perhaps assigned TRBD1 or TRBD2 (5 bases each). Germline CDR1 and CDR2: SGHNT and YENEEA. The ends were cut back, 1 base at V and 4 bases at J, with 11 bases in the middle. This CDR3 is built from 15 residues. CDR3 DNA sequence: TGTGCCAGCAGCTTAGGCCGGGGCCGGTACAATGAGCAGTTCTTC. Translated: CASSLGRGRYNEQFF. The full variable domain, rest sourced from reference TRBV11-3 and TRBJ2-1, is EAGVVQSPRYKIIEKKQPVAFWCNPISGHNTLYWYLQNLGQGPELLIRYENEEAVDDSQLPKDRFSAERLKGVDSTLKIQPAELGDSAVYLCASSLGRGRYNEQFFGPGTRLTVL.

In this sample, this clonotype turned up many times. The V and J genes are TRBV27 and TRBJ1-1; D is perhaps TRBD1 (5 bases). This CDR3 contains 13 residues. Between the trimmed V and J ends, which lost 6 bases and 5 bases, there was a span of 13 bases. CDR1 MNHEY and CDR2 SMNVEV come from the germline V gene (reference sequence). The CDR3 protein is CASSPSTGTEAFF. The CDR3 nucleotides read TGTGCCAGCAGCCCCTCCACAGGAACTGAAGCTTTCTTT.

This clonotype came up a few times. V and J are TRBV12-3 or TRBV12-4 and TRBJ2-2, with TRBD1 as a possible D gene (6 bases). The CDR3 runs 16 residues. Trimming removed 5 bases from V and 0 bases from J, with 13 bases in between. As DNA, the CDR3 is TGTGCCAGCAGTAGGCCCGGACAGCCGAACACCGGGGAGCTGTTTTTT. Translation: CASSRPGQPNTGELFF.

The table lists this clonotype with a few counts. V is TRBV4-2 and J is TRBJ1-2, with TRBD1 matching 7 bases. This CDR3 contains 13 residues. V was clipped by 1 base and J by 6 bases; unmatched bases: 2. The germline V gene encodes CDR1 LGHNA and CDR2 YNFKEQ. The CDR3 here is CASSQATGNGYTF. The CDR3 coding sequence is TGTGCCAGCAGCCAAGCGACAGGGAATGGCTACACCTTC.

This clonotype was seen more than once but under ten times. The chain joins TRBV29-1 to TRBJ1-1; 10 bases are a match to TRBD1. Unmatched junction bases numbered 8, after V lost 6 bases and J lost 4 bases. CDR3 length equals 14 residues. Germline V lookup: CDR1 SQVTM, CDR2 ANQGSEA. The CDR3 DNA sequence: TGCAGCGTATATACCGGGACAGGGGCCACTGAAGCTTTCTTT. As protein: CSVYTGTGATEAFF.

V is TRBV20-1 and J is TRBJ2-3; 11 nucleotides agree with TRBD2. Germline V lookup: CDR1 DFQATT, CDR2 SNEGSKA (reference sequence). CDR3 length: 16 amino acids. Losses at the gene ends were 0 bases for V and 4 bases for J; bases not matched to a gene: 6. The chain's CDR3 is CSARDFSGGAPDTQYF. CDR3 bases: TGCAGTGCTAGAGATTTTAGCGGGGGGGCCCCAGATACGCAGTATTTT.

This clonotype was seen a few times. The chain is built from TRBV7-9 and TRBJ2-2; D remains ambiguous. Germline values: CDR1 SEHNR, CDR2 FQNEAQ (reference sequence). The CDR3 covers 12 residues. Deletions cut 5 bases from V and 6 bases from J, with 7 bases between. For the CDR3, the DNA is TGTGCCAGCAGCGAAAAAGCCGGGGAGCTGTTTTTT. Amino acid sequence: CASSEKAGELFF.

This clonotype showed up just a few times. This chain connects TRBV6-2 or TRBV6-3 to TRBJ2-2, with 9 bases aligning to TRBD2. The ends lost 7 bases at V and 10 bases at J; junction bases unmatched: 10. Germline CDR1 and CDR2: MNHEY and SVGEGT. The CDR3 loop spans 14 amino acids. CDR3 bases: TGTGCCAGCACAATAGCGGGAGAATATAAGGAGCTGTTTTTT. Its translation: CASTIAGEYKELFF.

There are a few counts of this clonotype. The rearrangement joins TRBV28 to TRBJ2-3; no reliable D call. CDR3 size: 13 residues. Per the germline V gene, CDR1 is MDHEN and CDR2 is SYDVKM. Trimming cost V 6 bases and J 0 bases, with 7 bases left between them. CDR3 protein: CASRSGSTDTQYF. The CDR3, as DNA: TGTGCCAGCAGGTCAGGTAGCACAGATACGCAGTATTTT.

This clonotype was detected a few times. The chain employs TRBV6-5 and TRBJ2-7; D tentatively reads TRBD1 or TRBD2 (5 bases each). V was cut by 3 bases and J by 4 bases, with 13 bases left in between. The CDR3 is 14 amino acids. Germline-derived CDR1 and CDR2 are MNHEY and SVGAGI. The CDR3 loop reads CASSYRRGGYEQYF. In nucleotides, the CDR3 is TGTGCCAGCAGTTATAGAAGGGGCGGGTACGAGCAGTACTTC.

This clonotype has ten or more counts. The chain links TRBV6-2 or TRBV6-3 to TRBJ2-3; D gene uncertain. The CDR3 runs 14 residues. The germline CDR1 and CDR2 sequences are MNHEY and SVGEGT. Trimming stripped 0 bases from V and 6 bases from J, with 10 bases between. The CDR3 loop reads CASSYSGTSDTQYF. In nucleotides, the CDR3 is TGTGCCAGCAGTTACTCGGGTACTTCCGATACGCAGTATTTT.

This chain connects TRBV15 to TRBJ2-7; TRBD1 matches 9 bases. The CDR3 contains 15 residues. The trim removed 0 bases at V and 3 bases at J, leaving 3 bases unmatched. The germline V gene has CDR1 LNHNV and CDR2 YYDKDF (reference sequence). The chain's CDR3 is CATSRDMGQGYEQYF. The CDR3 nucleotides read TGTGCCACCAGCAGAGATATGGGACAGGGCTACGAGCAGTACTTC.

This clonotype turned up a few times. This chain joins TRBV4-3 and TRBJ2-5; 10 bases fit TRBD2. The germline V gene encodes CDR1 LGHNA and CDR2 YSLEER. The V gene end was trimmed by 0 bases and the J gene end by 7 bases; junction bases not matched to a gene: 8. The CDR3 spans 16 residues. CDR3 protein: CASSQDLPSGSATQYF. The CDR3 region has the DNA TGCGCCAGCAGCCAAGATCTCCCTAGCGGGAGTGCGACCCAGTACTTC.

The chain combines TRBV7-2 with TRBJ1-2; D gene ambiguous. The CDR3 loop spans 12 amino acids. Germline CDR1 reads SGHTA; CDR2 reads FQGNSA. V was cut by 0 bases and J by 10 bases, with 9 bases left in between. CDR3 in amino acids: CASSLADGHYTF. CDR3 sequence (DNA): TGTGCCAGCAGCTTAGCCGACGGTCACTACACCTTC.

This rearrangement joins TRBV12-3 or TRBV12-4 to TRBJ2-5; a weak D match, TRBD1 (6 bases). Trimming removed 1 base at V and 1 base at J, with 16 bases between. This CDR3 contains 17 residues. In DNA, the CDR3 is TGTGCCAGCAGTTTAGGGGACACCATTAGGGCCCAAGAGACCCAGTACTTC. This translates into CASSLGDTIRAQETQYF.

The chain recombines TRBV24-1 with TRBJ2-1; TRBD2 aligns across 8 bases. Losses at the gene ends were 4 bases for V and 7 bases for J; bases not matched to a gene: 8. CDR1 is KGHDR and CDR2 is SFDVKD in the germline V gene. The CDR3 is made up of 15 amino acids. Here the CDR3 reads CATSESGGGWNEQFF. The CDR3 DNA follows: TGTGCCACCAGTGAGTCCGGGGGGGGCTGGAATGAGCAGTTCTTC.

This clonotype was seen only a few times. The V gene is TRBV20-1, the J gene TRBJ2-7, with 7 positions matching TRBD2. There are 15 residues in the CDR3. CDR1 and CDR2 (germline): DFQATT, SNEGSKA (reference sequence). V trimming: 6 bases; J trimming: 2 bases; junction bases outside the gene matches: 13. CDR3 residues: CSASKWRGTTYEQYF. The CDR3 coding sequence is TGCAGTGCGAGTAAGTGGCGGGGGACCACCTACGAGCAGTACTTC.